The clone carrying this T cell receptor (beta chain) has at least ten counts. The data were taken from a study of identical twins. TCRdb recomputed calls from the 5' RACE reads with MiXCR, one row per CDR3 protein. The sample records 550,000 to 700,000 distinct CDR3 sequences, approximately 10% being singletons. The CDR3 length is 15 residues. J gave up 5 bases and V 8 bases, and 7 bases lay outside the gene matches. The germline CDR1 and CDR2 sequences are LGHDT and YNNKEL (reference sequence). This sample also appeared in a second study, on yellow fever vaccine responses in identical twins.

This chain connects TRBV3-1 to TRBJ2-5, with TRBD2 identical over 14 bases. Sequencing was carried out using PBMCs. The TCR was taken from a woman between 18 and 29 years old in good health. The CDR3 sequence is CASGAGTSGSETQYF. The DNA for the CDR3 is TGTGCCAGCGGAGCCGGGACTAGCGGGAGTGAGACCCAGTACTTC.